The entry that follows covers one T cell receptor beta chain sequence. Antigen specificity is unknown. A second PCR of about 7 to 12 cycles used a sample-barcoded 5' primer and a J-beta primer mix. Tags on each cDNA molecule came from a template-switch adaptor with 12 random nucleotides. Every sample gave at least 2.5 million paired-end reads containing CDR3. TCRdb ran MiXCR on the 5' RACE reads and lists one entry per CDR3 protein. The sample includes hundreds of thousands of distinct CDR3 sequences, around 21% of them seen just once. The sample originates from a study of blood T cells in healthy people across ages. Study observations and caveats: Diversity was higher, and naive CD4+ cells more numerous, in long-lived donors than in aged donors.

V lost 6 bases and J lost 0; bases outside the gene matches: 3. CDR1 DFQATT and CDR2 SNEGSKA come from the germline V gene (reference sequence). This CDR3 contains 14 residues. Donors were healthy Caucasian individuals from Russia aged roughly 6 to 90. The source of this sequence is a man between 65 and 85 years old in good health. The sequenced sample consisted of blood. The chain links TRBV20-1 to TRBJ2-2, with TRBD2 matching over 8 bases. CDR3 DNA: TGCAGTGCGACGGGACTAGCGAACACCGGGGAGCTGTTTTTT. The encoded protein is CSATGLANTGELFF.